These T cell receptor beta chains were read from a single sample in a study of T-cell memory formation after mild COVID-19. TCRdb re-derived calls from the 5' RACE reads in MiXCR, one entry per CDR3 protein. The sample yields about 84,000 distinct CDR3 sequences, about 15% seen once. Sequenced input: PBMCs or a T cell subset sorted from them (not recorded which). Receptor source: an adult woman who had mild COVID-19 (a few samples of this study predate the infection). Cell type and time point are not known. The CDR3 runs from the conserved cysteine through the conserved F or W. D genes are given only for firm matches. Expanded clones are given a class, and other clones once, few, many or no size at all.

size	V	J	D	CDR3	DNA
NA	TRBV29-1	TRBJ2-1	TRBD1	CSVEDRLRNEQFF	TGCAGCGTCGAGGACAGGCTTAGGAATGAGCAGTTCTTC
few	TRBV5-6	TRBJ2-5	NA	CASSLLAPGETQYF	TGTGCCAGCAGCTTGCTCGCCCCGGGGGAGACCCAGTACTTC
few	TRBV5-1	TRBJ2-2	NA	CASSSGTPNTGELFF	TGCGCCAGCAGCAGCGGGACACCGAACACCGGGGAGCTGTTTTTT
few	TRBV18	TRBJ2-7	TRBD1	CASSPGSGGPSYEQYF	TGTGCCAGCTCACCCGGATCAGGGGGCCCCTCCTACGAGCAGTACTTC
NA	TRBV7-9	TRBJ2-5	NA	CASSLIHPRGDQYF	TGTGCCAGCAGCTTAATCCACCCCCGAGGGGACCAGTACTTC
NA	TRBV12-3/TRBV12-4	TRBJ2-3	TRBD1	CASSFPRTGISTDTQYF	TGTGCCAGCAGTTTCCCGCGGACAGGCATCAGCACAGATACGCAGTATTTT
NA	TRBV20-1	TRBJ1-1	NA	CSARDQEGMNTEAFF	TGCAGTGCTAGAGATCAGGAGGGTATGAACACTGAAGCTTTCTTT
NA	TRBV7-6	TRBJ2-6	NA	CASSLGVGSSGANVLTF	TGTGCCAGCAGCTTAGGAGTTGGTTCCTCTGGGGCCAACGTCCTGACTTTC
NA	TRBV11-2	TRBJ2-7	NA	CASSPPGNYEQYF	TGTGCCAGCAGCCCCCCGGGCAACTACGAGCAGTACTTC
NA	TRBV4-1	TRBJ2-2	NA	CASSQDLRGINTGELFF	TGCGCCAGCAGCCAAGATCTTCGAGGGATTAACACCGGGGAGCTGTTTTTT
NA	TRBV14	TRBJ1-1	NA	CASSHLTPGHFEAFF	TGTGCCAGCAGCCACCTTACCCCGGGACACTTTGAAGCTTTCTTT
few	TRBV6-6	TRBJ1-2	NA	CASSDVLRRRYNYGYTF	TGTGCCAGCAGCGATGTCCTGAGAAGGAGGTATAACTATGGCTACACCTTC
NA	TRBV15	TRBJ1-3	TRBD1	CATSRDPSETGGFGNTIYF	TGTGCCACCAGCAGAGATCCATCCGAGACAGGGGGCTTTGGAAACACCATATATTTT
NA	TRBV5-5	TRBJ1-2	TRBD1	CASSIDRVSDYGYTF	TGTGCCAGCAGCATTGACAGGGTGTCCGACTATGGCTACACCTTC
NA	TRBV15	TRBJ2-5	NA	CATSRALEETQYF	TGTGCCACCAGCAGAGCCCTCGAAGAGACCCAGTACTTC
NA	TRBV9	TRBJ2-7	TRBD1	CASSVEGQGAHEQYF	TGTGCCAGCAGCGTAGAGGGACAGGGGGCCCACGAGCAGTACTTC
NA	TRBV4-2	TRBJ2-7	TRBD1	CASSHGTGPSYEQYF	TGTGCCAGCAGCCACGGGACAGGCCCTTCCTACGAGCAGTACTTC
few	TRBV9	TRBJ2-5	TRBD2	CASSVNMAGGEETQYF	TGTGCCAGCAGCGTAAACATGGCGGGAGGGGAAGAGACCCAGTACTTC
NA	TRBV20-1	TRBJ1-1	TRBD1	CSAGDRVLMNTEAFF	TGCAGTGCTGGAGACAGGGTCCTCATGAACACTGAAGCTTTCTTT
many	TRBV7-8	TRBJ2-7	NA	CASSLGAYEQYF	TGTGCCAGCAGCTTAGGGGCGTACGAGCAGTACTTC
NA	TRBV4-1	TRBJ1-1	NA	CASSQPFQGTEAFF	TGCGCCAGCAGCCAGCCCTTTCAGGGCACTGAAGCTTTCTTT
NA	TRBV27	TRBJ1-2	NA	CASSLVWGGWDYGYTF	TGTGCCAGCAGTTTAGTCTGGGGGGGTTGGGACTATGGCTACACCTTC
NA	TRBV5-1	TRBJ2-5	TRBD1	CASSFADRNQETQYF	TGCGCCAGCAGCTTTGCGGACAGGAACCAAGAGACCCAGTACTTC